This T cell receptor (beta chain) emerged from a study of identical twins. CDR1 and CDR2 from the germline V gene are LGHDT and YNNKEL (reference sequence). V lost 1 base to trimming and J lost 3 bases; unmatched junction nucleotides: 9. The CDR3 covers 17 residues. Via MiXCR, TCRdb re-called the 5' RACE reads, giving one row per CDR3 protein. The sample contains approximately 490,000 distinct CDR3 sequences, about 20% of which appear only once. Regarding the study as a whole: Beta out-of-frame twin sharing showed a weaker excess. In drawing conclusions, the study used cross-sectional statistical analysis and did not follow the same donors. Shared out-of-frame alpha sequences (those common to twins) showed excess low generation probability.

Concerning this clonotype: The antigen is undetermined.

The same data also contributed to another study, on yellow fever vaccine responses in identical twins.

Specimen: CD4+ T cells sorted from blood. This chain links TRBV3-1 with TRBJ2-3, with TRBD2 identical over 8 bases. The clonotype was recovered from a woman in her late teens or twenties in good health. The CDR3 DNA sequence: TGTGCCAGCAGCCAAGGATCTAGCGGGCCTGGGACAGATACGCAGTATTTT. It yields the protein CASSQGSSGPGTDTQYF.